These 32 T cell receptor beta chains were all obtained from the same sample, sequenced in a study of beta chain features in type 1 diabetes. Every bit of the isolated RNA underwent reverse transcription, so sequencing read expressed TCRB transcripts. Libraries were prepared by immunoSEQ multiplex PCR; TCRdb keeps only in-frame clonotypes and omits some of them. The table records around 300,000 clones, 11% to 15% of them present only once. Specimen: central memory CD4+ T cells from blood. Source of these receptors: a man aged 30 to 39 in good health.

The CDR3 loop is CAIKERGEQYF. In DNA, the CDR3 is TGTGCCATCAAAGAGAGGGGAGAGCAGTACTTC. The V and J genes are TRBV10-3 and TRBJ2-5; D is tentatively TRBD1 or TRBD2 (5 bases each). Germline V CDR1 and CDR2: ENHRY, SYGVKD. The CDR3 length is 11 residues. V dropped 7 bases and J dropped 11 bases, with 14 bases sitting between them.

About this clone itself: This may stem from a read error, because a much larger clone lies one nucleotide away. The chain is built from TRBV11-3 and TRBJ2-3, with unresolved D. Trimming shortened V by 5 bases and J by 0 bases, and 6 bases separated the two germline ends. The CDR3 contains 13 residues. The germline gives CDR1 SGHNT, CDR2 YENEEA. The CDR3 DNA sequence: TGTGCCAGCAGCCCTTATAGCACAGATACGCAGTATTTT. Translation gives CASSPYSTDTQYF.

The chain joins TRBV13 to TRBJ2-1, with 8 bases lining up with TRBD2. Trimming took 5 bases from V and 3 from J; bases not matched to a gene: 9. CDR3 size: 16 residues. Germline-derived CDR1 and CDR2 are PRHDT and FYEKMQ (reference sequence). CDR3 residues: CASSLSPGLVYNEQFF. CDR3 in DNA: TGTGCCAGCAGCCTATCCCCGGGACTAGTCTACAATGAGCAGTTCTTC. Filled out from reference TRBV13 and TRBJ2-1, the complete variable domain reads AAGVIQSPRHLIKEKRETATLKCYPIPRHDTVYWYQQGPGQDPQFLISFYEKMQSDKGSIPDRFSAQQFSDYHSELNMSSLELGDSALYFCASSLSPGLVYNEQFFGPGTRLTVL.

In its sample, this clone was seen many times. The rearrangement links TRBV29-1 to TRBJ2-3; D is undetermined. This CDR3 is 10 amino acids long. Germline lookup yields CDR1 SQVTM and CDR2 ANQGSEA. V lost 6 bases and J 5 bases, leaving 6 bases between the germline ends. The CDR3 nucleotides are TGCAGCGTGGCAGGAGATACGCAGTATTTT. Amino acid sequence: CSVAGDTQYF.

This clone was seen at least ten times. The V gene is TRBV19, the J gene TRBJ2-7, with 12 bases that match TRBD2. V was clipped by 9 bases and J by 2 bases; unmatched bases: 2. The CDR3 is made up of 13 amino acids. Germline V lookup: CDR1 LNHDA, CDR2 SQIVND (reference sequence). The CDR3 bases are TGTGCCAGGACTAGCGGGGGTACCTACGAGCAGTACTTC. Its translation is CARTSGGTYEQYF.

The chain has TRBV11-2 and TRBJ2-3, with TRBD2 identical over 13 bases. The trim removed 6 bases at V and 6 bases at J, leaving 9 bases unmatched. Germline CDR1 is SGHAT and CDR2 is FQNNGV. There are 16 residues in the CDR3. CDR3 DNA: TGTGCCAGCAGATCACAACTAGCGGGGGGGCTTGATACGCAGTATTTT. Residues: CASRSQLAGGLDTQYF.

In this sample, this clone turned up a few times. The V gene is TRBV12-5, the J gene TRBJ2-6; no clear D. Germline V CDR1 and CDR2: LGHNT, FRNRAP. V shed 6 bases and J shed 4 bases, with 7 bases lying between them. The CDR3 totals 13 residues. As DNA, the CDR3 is TGTGCTAGTGGCCGTTACGGGGCCAACGTCCTGACTTTC. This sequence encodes CASGRYGANVLTF.

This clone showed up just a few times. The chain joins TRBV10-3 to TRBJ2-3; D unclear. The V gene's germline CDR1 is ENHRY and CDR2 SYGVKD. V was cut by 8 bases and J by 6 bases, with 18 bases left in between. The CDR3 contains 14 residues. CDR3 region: CAIGIGNEGDTQYF. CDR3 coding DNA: TGTGCCATCGGGATAGGGAATGAAGGGGATACGCAGTATTTT.

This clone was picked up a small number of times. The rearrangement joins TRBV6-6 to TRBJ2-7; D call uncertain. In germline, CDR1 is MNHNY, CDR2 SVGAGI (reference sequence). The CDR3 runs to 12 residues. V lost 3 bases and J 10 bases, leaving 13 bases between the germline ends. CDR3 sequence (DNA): TGTGCCAGCAGTTATCAGGCTCGCGACCAGTACTTC. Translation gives CASSYQARDQYF.

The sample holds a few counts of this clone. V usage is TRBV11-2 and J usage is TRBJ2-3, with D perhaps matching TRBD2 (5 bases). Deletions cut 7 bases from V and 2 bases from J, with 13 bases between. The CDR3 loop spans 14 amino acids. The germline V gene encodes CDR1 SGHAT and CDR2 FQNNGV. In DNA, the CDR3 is TGTGCCAGCACTTTTGGGGAGTTCACAGATACGCAGTATTTT. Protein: CASTFGEFTDTQYF.

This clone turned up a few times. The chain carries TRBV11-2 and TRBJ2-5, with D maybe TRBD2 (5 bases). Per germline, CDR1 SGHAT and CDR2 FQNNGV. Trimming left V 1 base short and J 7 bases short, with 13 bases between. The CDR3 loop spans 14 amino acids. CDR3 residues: CASSLVLDLGTQYF. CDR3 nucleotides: TGTGCCAGCAGCTTAGTTCTGGACTTAGGGACCCAGTACTTC.

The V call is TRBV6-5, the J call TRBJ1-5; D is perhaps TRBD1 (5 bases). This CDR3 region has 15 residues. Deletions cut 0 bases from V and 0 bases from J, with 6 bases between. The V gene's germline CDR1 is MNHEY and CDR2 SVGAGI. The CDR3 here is CASSYSGTSNQPQHF. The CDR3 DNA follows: TGTGCCAGCAGTTACTCCGGGACTAGCAATCAGCCCCAGCATTTT.

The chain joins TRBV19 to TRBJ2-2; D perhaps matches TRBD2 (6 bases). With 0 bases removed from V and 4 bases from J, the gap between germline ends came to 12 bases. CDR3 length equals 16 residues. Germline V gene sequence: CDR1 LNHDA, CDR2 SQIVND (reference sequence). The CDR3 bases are TGTGCCAGTAGTATAGAGGCGGGGAGAAGCACCGGGGAGCTGTTTTTT. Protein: CASSIEAGRSTGELFF.

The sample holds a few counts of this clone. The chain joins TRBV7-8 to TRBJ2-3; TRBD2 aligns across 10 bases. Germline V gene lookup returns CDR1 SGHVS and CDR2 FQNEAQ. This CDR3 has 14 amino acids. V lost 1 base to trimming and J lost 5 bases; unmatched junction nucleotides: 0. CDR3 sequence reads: CASSLGLAGDTQYF. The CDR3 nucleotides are TGTGCCAGCAGCTTAGGACTAGCGGGAGATACGCAGTATTTT.

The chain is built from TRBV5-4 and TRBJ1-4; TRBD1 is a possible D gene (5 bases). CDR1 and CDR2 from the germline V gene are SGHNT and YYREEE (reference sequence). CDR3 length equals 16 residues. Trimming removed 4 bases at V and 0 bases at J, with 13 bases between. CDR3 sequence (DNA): TGTGCCAGCAGCAGAATGGGACCCGCAACTAATGAAAAACTGTTTTTT. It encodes CASSRMGPATNEKLFF.

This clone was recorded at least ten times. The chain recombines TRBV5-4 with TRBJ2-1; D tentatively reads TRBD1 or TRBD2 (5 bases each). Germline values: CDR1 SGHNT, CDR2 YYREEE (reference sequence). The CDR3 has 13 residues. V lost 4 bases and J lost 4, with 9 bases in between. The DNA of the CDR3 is TGTGCCAGCAGCCCGGGACGGTACAATGAGCAGTTCTTC. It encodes CASSPGRYNEQFF.

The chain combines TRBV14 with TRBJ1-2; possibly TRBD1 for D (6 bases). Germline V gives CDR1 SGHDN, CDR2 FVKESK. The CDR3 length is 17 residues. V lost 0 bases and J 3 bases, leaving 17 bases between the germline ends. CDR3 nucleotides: TGTGCCAGCAGCCAAGAAGTCTCGGCAGGGGTTTACTATGGCTACACCTTC. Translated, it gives CASSQEVSAGVYYGYTF.

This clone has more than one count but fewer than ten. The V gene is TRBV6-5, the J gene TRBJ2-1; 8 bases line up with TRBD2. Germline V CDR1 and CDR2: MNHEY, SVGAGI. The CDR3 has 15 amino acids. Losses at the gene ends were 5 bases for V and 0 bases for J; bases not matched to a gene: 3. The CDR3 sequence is CASSIAGYSYNEQFF. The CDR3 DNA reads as TGTGCCAGCAGTATAGCGGGGTACTCCTACAATGAGCAGTTCTTC.

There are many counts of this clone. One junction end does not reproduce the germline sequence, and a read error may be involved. CDR3 amino acids: CASSVATGVDEQFF. CDR3 nucleotide sequence: TGTGCCAGCAGCGTAGCGACAGGGGTGGATGAGCAGTTCTTC. The rearrangement joins TRBV11-1 to TRBJ2-1, with TRBD1 identical over 8 bases. Germline-derived CDR1 and CDR2 are SGHAT and FQDESV (reference sequence). CDR3 length: 14 residues.

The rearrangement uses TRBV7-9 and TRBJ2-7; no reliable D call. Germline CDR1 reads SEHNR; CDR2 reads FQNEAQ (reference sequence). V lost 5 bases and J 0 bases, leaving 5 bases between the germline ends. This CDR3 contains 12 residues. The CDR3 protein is CASSPSSYEQYF. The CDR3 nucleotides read TGTGCCAGCAGCCCTAGCTCCTACGAGCAGTACTTC.

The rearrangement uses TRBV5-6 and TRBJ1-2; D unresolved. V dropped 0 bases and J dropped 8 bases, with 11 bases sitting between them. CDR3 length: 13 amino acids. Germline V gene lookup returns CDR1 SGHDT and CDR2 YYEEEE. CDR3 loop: CASSLGGGRGYTF. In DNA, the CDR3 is TGTGCCAGCAGCTTGGGCGGAGGGCGCGGCTACACCTTC.

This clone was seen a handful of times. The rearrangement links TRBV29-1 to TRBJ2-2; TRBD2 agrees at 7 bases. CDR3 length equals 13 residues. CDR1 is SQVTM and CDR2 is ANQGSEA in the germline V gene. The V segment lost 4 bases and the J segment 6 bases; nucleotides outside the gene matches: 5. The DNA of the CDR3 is TGCAGCGTTGTGGGGGGGTCAGCCGGGGAGCTGTTTTTT. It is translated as CSVVGGSAGELFF.

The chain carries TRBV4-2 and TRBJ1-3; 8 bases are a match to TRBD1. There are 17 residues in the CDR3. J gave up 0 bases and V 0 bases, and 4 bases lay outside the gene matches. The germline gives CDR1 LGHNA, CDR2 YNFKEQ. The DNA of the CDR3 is TGTGCCAGCAGCCAAGAGGGGACAGGAGACTCTGGAAACACCATATATTTT. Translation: CASSQEGTGDSGNTIYF.

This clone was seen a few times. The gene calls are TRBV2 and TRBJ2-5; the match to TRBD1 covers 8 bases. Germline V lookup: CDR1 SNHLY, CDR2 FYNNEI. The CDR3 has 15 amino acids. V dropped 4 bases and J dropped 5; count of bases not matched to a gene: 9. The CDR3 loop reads CASSAWTGLRETQYF. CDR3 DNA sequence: TGTGCCAGCAGTGCGTGGACAGGGCTACGGGAGACCCAGTACTTC.

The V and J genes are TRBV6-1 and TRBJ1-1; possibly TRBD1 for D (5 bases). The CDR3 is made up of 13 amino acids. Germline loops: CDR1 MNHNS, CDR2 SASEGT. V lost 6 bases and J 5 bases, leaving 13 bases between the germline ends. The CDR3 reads CASRAGFQTEAFF. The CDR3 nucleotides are TGTGCCAGCAGAGCAGGGTTTCAGACTGAAGCTTTCTTT.

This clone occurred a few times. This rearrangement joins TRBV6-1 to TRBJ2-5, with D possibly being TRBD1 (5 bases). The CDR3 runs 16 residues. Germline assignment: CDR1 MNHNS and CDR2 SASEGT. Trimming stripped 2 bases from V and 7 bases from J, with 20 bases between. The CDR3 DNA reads TGTGCCAGCAGTGAATCCGTGACAGACCCCACCGGGACCCAGTACTTC. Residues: CASSESVTDPTGTQYF.

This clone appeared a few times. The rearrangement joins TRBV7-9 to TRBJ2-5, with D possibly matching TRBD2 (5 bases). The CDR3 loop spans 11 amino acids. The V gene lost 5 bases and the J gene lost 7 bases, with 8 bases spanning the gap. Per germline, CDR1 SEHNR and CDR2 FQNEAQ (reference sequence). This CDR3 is CASSERGTQYF. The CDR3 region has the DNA TGTGCCAGCAGCGAACGGGGGACCCAGTACTTC.

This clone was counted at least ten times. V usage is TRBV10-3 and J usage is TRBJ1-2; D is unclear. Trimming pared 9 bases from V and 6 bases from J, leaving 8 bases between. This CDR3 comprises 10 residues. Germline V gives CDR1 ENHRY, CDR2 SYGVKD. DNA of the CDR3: TGTGCCATATGGTTGGATGGCTACACCTTC. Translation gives CAIWLDGYTF.

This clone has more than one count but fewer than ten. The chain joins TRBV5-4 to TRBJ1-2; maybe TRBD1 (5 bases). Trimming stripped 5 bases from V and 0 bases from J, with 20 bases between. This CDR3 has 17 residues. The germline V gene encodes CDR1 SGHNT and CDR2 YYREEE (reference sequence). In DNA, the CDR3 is TGTGCCAGCAGACCAGACGGAGGGGCTCGAGCTAACTATGGCTACACCTTC. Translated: CASRPDGGARANYGYTF.

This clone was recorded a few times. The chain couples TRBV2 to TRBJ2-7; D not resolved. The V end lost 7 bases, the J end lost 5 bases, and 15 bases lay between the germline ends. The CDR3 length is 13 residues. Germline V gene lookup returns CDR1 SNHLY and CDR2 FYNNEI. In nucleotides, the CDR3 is TGTGCCAGCACGCTGACGGGCACGGACGAGCAGTACTTC. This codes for CASTLTGTDEQYF.

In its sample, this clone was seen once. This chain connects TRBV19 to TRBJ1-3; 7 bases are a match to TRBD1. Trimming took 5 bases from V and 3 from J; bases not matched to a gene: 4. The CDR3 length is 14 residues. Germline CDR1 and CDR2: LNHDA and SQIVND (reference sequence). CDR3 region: CASSERTGGNTIYF. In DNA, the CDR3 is TGTGCCAGTAGTGAGAGGACAGGTGGAAACACCATATATTTT.

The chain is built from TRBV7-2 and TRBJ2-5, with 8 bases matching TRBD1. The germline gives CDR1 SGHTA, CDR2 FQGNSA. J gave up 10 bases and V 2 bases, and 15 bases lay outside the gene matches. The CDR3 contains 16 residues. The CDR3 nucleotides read TGTGCCAGCAGCTTAACGATCGGGCCTGGACAGGGAGTCCAGTACTTC. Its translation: CASSLTIGPGQGVQYF.